Listed below are T cell receptor beta chains from one sample, sequenced in a study of T cell repertoires in cytomegalovirus infection. TCRdb called the reads again in MiXCR, with one record for every CDR3 protein. In the table there are some 920,000 distinct CDR3 sequences, roughly 31% of which are singletons. For these receptors, no antigen is known. The sequencing here drew on cultured CD8+ T cells from PBMCs, taken from culture after CMV antigen stimulation. These receptor sequences come from a human donor in good health (CMV status not recorded). Some clones in this sample may be carry-over from other donors' samples. Both conserved end residues are part of each CDR3. Each record gives: D gene, V gene, CDR3 protein. A D gene is named only where the DNA matches it firmly.

.	TRBV7-9	CASSSVEVTENTEAFF
TRBD1	TRBV5-1	CASSSRTGAYEQYF
TRBD1	TRBV19	CASSFFQGDTEAFF
.	TRBV5-8	CASLTVTYEQYF
.	TRBV7-8	CASSLEDGYSGNTIYF
TRBD1	TRBV6-5	CASRDRDATNEKLFF
.	TRBV6-2/TRBV6-3	CASLGPTDTQYF
.	TRBV7-9	CASIKLGGTDTQYF
.	TRBV28	CASSFLRTGYGYTF
.	TRBV6-2/TRBV6-3	CASSYSPGFNEQFF
.	TRBV5-1	CASSLGQEDTEAFF
.	TRBV2	CASSGGDSGTEAFF
.	TRBV19	CASSILGGTYGYTF
.	TRBV6-5	CASSYRWGNSNYEQYF
.	TRBV4-1	CASSQAWGGYGYTF
.	TRBV19	CASHRVRGNQPQHF
.	TRBV9	CASSVSLGNEQYF
.	TRBV7-9	CASSLWETSTDTQYF
TRBD1	TRBV7-3	CASSLGTGSSGNTIYF
.	TRBV19	CASRPPGRGLTDTQYF
TRBD1	TRBV19	CASSPQGAPTGELFF
.	TRBV6-1	CASSKPGNTIYF
.	TRBV10-2	CASIRDAPNEQFF
.	TRBV7-3	CASSSKGGGHSPEDTQYF
.	TRBV14	CASSPYSGGTEAFF
TRBD1	TRBV12-3/TRBV12-4	CASSLTGTGHYGYTF
TRBD1	TRBV4-2	CASSQPGQGAQFEELFF
.	TRBV5-4	CASSPGALSRVSSGANVLTF
.	TRBV2	CASSGHSEHRPQHF
.	TRBV7-6	CASSLELGAMNTEAFF
.	TRBV2	CASKGEVNQETQYF
.	TRBV6-4	CASSDGGGQSYGYTF
.	TRBV13	CASSLGELGLNNEQFF
TRBD1	TRBV6-6	CASSYSSTGGMNTEAFF
.	TRBV6-2/TRBV6-3	CASSYSGTFQETQYF
.	TRBV7-8	CASSPRSGTQNEQFF
TRBD1	TRBV6-2/TRBV6-3	CASSYGQGPEIDLGGTQYF
.	TRBV4-1	CASSPGTHDNQPQHF
.	TRBV19	CASSMTGYTEAFF
TRBD1	TRBV5-1	CASSLDPGQVYGEQFF
.	TRBV25-1	CASSSPFGTDTQYF
.	TRBV13	CASSLNRYPYETQYF
.	TRBV10-1	CASSGTGTKYGYTF
.	TRBV20-1	CSHRENYGYTF
TRBD1	TRBV15	CATSRALTGEGGYTF
.	TRBV19	CASTFKSSYNEQFF
.	TRBV27	CASSLGPPEPGELFF
TRBD1	TRBV6-6	CASSYSIGQGDFEQYF
TRBD2	TRBV7-9	CASSLSSGGSTDTQYF
.	TRBV12-3/TRBV12-4	CASSSKPPYEAFF
.	TRBV12-3/TRBV12-4	CASDEGGNQPQHF
.	TRBV27	CASSLSFPNYGYTF
.	TRBV27	CASTPGTAGTGANVLTF
.	TRBV6-4	CASSVSMGENNEQFF